Reported below is one T cell receptor beta chain. Its antigen is still unknown. Libraries were prepared by immunoSEQ multiplex PCR; TCRdb keeps only in-frame clonotypes and omits some of them. Here the sample spans some 99,000 clones, around 89% being singletons. The sample originates from a study of identifying expanded T cells in peripheral blood. Broader study findings: Clone count variance between roughly 2-week samples rose with total template count.

The CDR3 is made up of 15 amino acids. In germline, CDR1 is MNHEY, CDR2 SVGAGI. V lost 7 bases and J 5 bases, leaving 20 bases between the germline ends. The sequence was obtained from a person aged 18 to 70 in good health. Input material: blood. The chain couples TRBV6-5 to TRBJ1-2; the D is unclear. CDR3 DNA sequence: TGTGCCAGCACCGAAAACTACGACGGAACATATGGCTACACCTTC. Its translation is CASTENYDGTYGYTF.